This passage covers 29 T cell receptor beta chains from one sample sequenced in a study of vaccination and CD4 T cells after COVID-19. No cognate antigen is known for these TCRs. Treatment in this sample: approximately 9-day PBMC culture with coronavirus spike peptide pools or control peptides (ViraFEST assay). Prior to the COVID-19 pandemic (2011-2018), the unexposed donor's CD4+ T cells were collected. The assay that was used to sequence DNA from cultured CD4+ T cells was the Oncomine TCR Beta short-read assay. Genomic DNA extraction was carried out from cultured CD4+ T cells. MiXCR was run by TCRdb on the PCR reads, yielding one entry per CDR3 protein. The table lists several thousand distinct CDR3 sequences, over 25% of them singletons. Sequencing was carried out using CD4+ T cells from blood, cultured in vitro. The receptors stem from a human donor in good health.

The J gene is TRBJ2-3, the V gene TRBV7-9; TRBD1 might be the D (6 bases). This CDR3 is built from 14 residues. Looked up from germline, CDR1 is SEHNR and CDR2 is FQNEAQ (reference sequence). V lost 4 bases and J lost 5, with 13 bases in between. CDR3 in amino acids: CASSSGQYQDTQYF. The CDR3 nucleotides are TGTGCCAGCAGCTCAGGACAGTATCAAGATACGCAGTATTTT.

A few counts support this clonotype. CDR3 coding DNA: TGCAGTGCCCAAGTAGTCGCCGGGGGAGATACGCAGTATTTT. Protein: CSAQVVAGGDTQYF. The rearrangement joins TRBV20-1 to TRBJ2-3, with D perhaps TRBD2 (6 bases). The germline gives CDR1 DFQATT, CDR2 SNEGSKA (reference sequence). The CDR3 extends over 14 amino acids. V was cut by 6 bases and J by 5 bases, with 18 bases left in between.

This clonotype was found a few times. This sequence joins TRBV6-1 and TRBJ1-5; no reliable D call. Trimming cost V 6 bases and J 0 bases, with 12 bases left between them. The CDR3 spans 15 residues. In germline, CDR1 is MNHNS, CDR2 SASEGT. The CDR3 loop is CASSQRTGSNQPQHF. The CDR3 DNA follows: TGTGCCAGCAGCCAACGCACGGGTAGCAATCAGCCCCAGCATTTT.

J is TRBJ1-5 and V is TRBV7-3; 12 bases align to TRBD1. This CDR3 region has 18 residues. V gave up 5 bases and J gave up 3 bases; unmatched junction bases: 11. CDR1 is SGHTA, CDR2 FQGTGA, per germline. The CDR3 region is CASSPRDRGLIDNQPQHF. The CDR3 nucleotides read TGTGCCAGCAGCCCCCGGGACAGGGGGCTAATTGACAATCAGCCCCAGCATTTT. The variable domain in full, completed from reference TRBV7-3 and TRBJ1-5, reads GAGVSQTPSNKVTEKGKYVELRCDPISGHTALYWYRQSLGQGPEFLIYFQGTGAADDSGLPNDRFFAVRPEGSVSTLKIQRTERGDSAVYLCASSPRDRGLIDNQPQHFGDGTRLSIL.

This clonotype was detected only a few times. The CDR3 DNA sequence: TGTGCCACCAGTGAGGGGGGACTAGCGGGATACAATGAGCAGTTCTTC. This codes for CATSEGGLAGYNEQFF. The chain joins TRBV24-1 to TRBJ2-1; 13 bases match TRBD2. The CDR3 covers 16 residues. The junction had 3 bases not matched to a gene; V was cut back by 4 bases and J by 4 bases. Germline CDR1 KGHDR, CDR2 SFDVKD.

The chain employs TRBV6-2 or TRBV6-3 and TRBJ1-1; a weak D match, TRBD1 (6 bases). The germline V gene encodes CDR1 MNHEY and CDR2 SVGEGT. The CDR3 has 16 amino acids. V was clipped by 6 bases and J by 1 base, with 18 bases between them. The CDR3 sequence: CASSQTRGAGNTEAFF. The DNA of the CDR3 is TGTGCCAGCAGCCAAACTAGGGGGGCTGGGAACACTGAAGCTTTCTTT.

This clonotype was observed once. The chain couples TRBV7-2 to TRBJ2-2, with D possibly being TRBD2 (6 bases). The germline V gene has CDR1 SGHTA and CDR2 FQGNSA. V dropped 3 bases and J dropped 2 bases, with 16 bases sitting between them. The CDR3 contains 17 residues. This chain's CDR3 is CASSLEATSSNTGELFF. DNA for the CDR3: TGTGCCAGCAGCTTGGAAGCGACTAGTAGCAACACCGGGGAGCTGTTTTTT.

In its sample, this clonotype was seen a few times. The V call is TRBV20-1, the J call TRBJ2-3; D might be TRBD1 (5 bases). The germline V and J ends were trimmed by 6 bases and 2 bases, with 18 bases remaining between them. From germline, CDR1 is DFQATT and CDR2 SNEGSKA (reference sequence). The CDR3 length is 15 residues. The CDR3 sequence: CSAQGLRGSTDTQYF. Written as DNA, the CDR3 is TGCAGTGCGCAGGGCCTGCGCGGTTCCACAGATACGCAGTATTTT.

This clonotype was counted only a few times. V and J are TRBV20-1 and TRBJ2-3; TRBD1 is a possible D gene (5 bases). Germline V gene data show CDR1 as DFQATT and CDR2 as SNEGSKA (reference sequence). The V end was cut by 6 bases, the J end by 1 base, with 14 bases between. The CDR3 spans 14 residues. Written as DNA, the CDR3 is TGCAGTGCCTCAGGGCTTGTCGGCACAGATACGCAGTATTTT. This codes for CSASGLVGTDTQYF.

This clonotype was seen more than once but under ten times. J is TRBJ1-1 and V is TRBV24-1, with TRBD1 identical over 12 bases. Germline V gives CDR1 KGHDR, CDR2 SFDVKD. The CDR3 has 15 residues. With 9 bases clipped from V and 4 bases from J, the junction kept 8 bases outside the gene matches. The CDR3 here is CATQGTGGWSTEAFF. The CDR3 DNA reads TGTGCCACCCAGGGGACAGGGGGCTGGAGCACTGAAGCTTTCTTT.

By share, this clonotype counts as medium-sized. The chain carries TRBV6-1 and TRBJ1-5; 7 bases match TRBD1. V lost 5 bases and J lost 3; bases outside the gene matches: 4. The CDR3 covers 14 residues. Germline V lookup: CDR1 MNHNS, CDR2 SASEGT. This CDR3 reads CASSMTGNNQPQHF. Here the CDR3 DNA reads TGTGCCAGCAGTATGACAGGGAACAATCAGCCCCAGCATTTT.

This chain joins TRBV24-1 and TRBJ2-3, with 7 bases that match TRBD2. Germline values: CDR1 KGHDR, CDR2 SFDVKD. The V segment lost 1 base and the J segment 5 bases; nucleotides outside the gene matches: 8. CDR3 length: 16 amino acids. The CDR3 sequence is CATSDFTAGAGDTQYF. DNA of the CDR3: TGTGCCACCAGTGATTTTACGGCGGGAGCTGGAGATACGCAGTATTTT.

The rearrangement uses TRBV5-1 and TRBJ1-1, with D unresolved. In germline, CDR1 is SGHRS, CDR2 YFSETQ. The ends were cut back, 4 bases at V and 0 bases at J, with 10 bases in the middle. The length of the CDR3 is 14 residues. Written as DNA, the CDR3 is TGCGCCAGCAGCCCTGGGCCGATGAACACTGAAGCTTTCTTT. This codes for CASSPGPMNTEAFF.

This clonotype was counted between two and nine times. In DNA, the CDR3 is TGTGCCAGCAATCTCCGAGGGACAGGTCAGCCCCAGCATTTT. This gives the protein CASNLRGTGQPQHF. V usage is TRBV27 and J usage is TRBJ1-5; the match to TRBD1 covers 8 bases. Unmatched junction bases numbered 8, after V lost 7 bases and J lost 6 bases. This CDR3 comprises 14 residues. CDR1 and CDR2 from the germline V gene are MNHEY and SMNVEV (reference sequence).

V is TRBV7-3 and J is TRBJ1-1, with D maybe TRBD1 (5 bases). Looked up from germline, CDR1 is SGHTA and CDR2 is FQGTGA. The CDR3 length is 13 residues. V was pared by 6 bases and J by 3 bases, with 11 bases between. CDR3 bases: TGTGCCAGCAGTTCCAGCAGGGACACTGAAGCTTTCTTT. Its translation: CASSSSRDTEAFF.

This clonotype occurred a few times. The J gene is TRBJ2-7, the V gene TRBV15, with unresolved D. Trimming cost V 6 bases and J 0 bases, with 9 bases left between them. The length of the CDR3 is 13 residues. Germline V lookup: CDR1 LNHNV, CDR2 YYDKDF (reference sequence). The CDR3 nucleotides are TGTGCCACCAGAGGCGTAAACTCCTACGAGCAGTACTTC. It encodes CATRGVNSYEQYF.

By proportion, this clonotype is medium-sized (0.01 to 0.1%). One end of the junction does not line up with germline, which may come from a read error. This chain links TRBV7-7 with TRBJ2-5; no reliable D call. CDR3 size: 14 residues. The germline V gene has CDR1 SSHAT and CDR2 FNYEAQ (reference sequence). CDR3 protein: CASSLGGEGETQYF. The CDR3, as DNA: TGTGCTAGCAGCTTAGGCGGAGAAGGAGAGACCCAGTACTTC.

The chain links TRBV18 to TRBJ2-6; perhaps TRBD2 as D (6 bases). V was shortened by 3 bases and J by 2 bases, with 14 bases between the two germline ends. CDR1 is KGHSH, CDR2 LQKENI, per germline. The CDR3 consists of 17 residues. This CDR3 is CASSPSTRTPGANVLTF. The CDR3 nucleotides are TGTGCCAGCTCACCCTCGACTAGGACGCCTGGGGCCAACGTCCTGACTTTC. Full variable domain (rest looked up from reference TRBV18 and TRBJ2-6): NAGVMQNPRHLVRRRGQEARLRCSPMKGHSHVYWYRQLPEEGLKFMVYLQKENIIDESGMPKERFSAEFPKEGPSILRIQQVVRGDSAAYFCASSPSTRTPGANVLTFGAGSRLTVL.

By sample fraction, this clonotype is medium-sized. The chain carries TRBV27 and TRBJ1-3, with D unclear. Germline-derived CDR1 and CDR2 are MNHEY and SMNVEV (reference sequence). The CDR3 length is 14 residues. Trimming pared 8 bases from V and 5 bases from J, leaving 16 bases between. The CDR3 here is CASGISGRRNTIYF. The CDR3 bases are TGTGCCAGCGGGATCAGTGGAAGGCGAAACACCATATATTTT.

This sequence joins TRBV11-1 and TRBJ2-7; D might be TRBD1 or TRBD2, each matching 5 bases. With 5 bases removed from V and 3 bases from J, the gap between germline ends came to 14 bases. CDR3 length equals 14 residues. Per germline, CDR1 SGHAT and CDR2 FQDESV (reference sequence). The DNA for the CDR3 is TGTGCCAGCAGCCTATGGGACGGAGACTACGAGCAGTACTTC. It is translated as CASSLWDGDYEQYF.

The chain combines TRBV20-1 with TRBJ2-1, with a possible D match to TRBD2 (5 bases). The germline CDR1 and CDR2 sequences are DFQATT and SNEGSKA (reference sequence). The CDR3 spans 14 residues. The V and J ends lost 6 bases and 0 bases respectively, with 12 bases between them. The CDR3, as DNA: TGCAGTGCCTTAGGGCGGGCCTCCTACAATGAGCAGTTCTTC. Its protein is CSALGRASYNEQFF.

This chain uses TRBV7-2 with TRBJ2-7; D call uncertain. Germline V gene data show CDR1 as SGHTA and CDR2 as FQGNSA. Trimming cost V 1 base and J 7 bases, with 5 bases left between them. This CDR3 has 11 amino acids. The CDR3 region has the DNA TGTGCCAGCAGCTTAGTTCTTGAGCAGTACTTC. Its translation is CASSLVLEQYF.

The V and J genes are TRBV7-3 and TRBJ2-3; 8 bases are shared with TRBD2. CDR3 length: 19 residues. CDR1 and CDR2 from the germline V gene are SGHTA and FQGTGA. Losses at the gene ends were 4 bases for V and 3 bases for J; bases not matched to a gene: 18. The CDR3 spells CASSYTPRGSGSVTDTQYF. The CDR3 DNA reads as TGTGCCAGCAGCTACACCCCCCGGGGGAGCGGGAGTGTGACAGATACGCAGTATTTT.

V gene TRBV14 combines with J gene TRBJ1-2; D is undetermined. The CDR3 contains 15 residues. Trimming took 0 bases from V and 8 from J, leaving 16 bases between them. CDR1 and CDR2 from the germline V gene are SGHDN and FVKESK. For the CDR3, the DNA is TGTGCCAGCAGCCAAGATCTGCCGGGCGTGGGAGGCTACACCTTC. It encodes CASSQDLPGVGGYTF.

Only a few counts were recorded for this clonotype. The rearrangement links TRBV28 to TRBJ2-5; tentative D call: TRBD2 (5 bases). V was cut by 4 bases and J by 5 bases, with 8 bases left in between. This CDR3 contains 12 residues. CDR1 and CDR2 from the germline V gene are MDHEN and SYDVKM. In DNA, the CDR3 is TGTGCCAGCAGTTCTAGCAGGGAGACCCAGTACTTC. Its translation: CASSSSRETQYF.

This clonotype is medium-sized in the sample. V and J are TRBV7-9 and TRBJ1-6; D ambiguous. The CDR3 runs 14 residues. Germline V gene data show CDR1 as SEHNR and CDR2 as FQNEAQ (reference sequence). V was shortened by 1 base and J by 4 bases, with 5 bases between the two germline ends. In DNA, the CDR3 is TGTGCCAGCAGCTTAGAACAGTATAATTCACCCCTCCACTTT. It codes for CASSLEQYNSPLHF.

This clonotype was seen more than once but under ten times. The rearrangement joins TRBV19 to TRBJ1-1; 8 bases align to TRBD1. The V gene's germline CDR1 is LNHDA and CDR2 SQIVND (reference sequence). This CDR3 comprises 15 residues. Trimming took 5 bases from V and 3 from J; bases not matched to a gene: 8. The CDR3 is CASSSAGGGHTEAFF. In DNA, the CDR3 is TGTGCCAGTAGTTCCGCAGGGGGCGGACACACTGAAGCTTTCTTT.

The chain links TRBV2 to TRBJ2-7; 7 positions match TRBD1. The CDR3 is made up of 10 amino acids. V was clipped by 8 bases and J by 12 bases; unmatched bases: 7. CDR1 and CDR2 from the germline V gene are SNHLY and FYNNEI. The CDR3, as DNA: TGTGCCAGCTTCCGGGACAGAGGGTACTTC. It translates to CASFRDRGYF.

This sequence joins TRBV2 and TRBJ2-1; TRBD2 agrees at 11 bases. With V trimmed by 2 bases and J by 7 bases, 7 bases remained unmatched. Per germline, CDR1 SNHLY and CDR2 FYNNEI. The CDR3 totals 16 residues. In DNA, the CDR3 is TGTGCCAGCAGTGAACGGCTAGCGGGAGGAGGAAATGAGCAGTTCTTC. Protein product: CASSERLAGGGNEQFF.